This entry lists 4 T cell receptor beta chains sequenced from one sample in a study of cytomegalovirus exposure and HLA in healthy donors. A multiplex PCR was run with 60 Vbeta primers and 13 Jbeta primers. Clones were read by immunoSEQ multiplex PCR, and TCRdb kept only the in-frame ones, dropping some. This table holds about 150,000 clones, around 79% found once. The sequenced sample consisted of PBMCs. These receptors were taken from a human donor in good health.

The chain recombines TRBV2 with TRBJ2-7; tentatively, D is TRBD1 (5 bases). The germline V and J ends were trimmed by 3 bases and 2 bases, with 14 bases remaining between them. The CDR3 is made up of 15 amino acids. Germline values: CDR1 SNHLY, CDR2 FYNNEI. CDR3 amino acids: CASSEPRQSTYEQYF. In DNA form, the CDR3 reads TGTGCCAGCAGTGAGCCCCGACAGTCAACCTACGAGCAGTACTTC. The full variable domain, rest sourced from reference TRBV2 and TRBJ2-7, is EPEVTQTPSHQVTQMGQEVILRCVPISNHLYFYWYRQILGQKVEFLVSFYNNEISEKSEIFDDQFSVERPDGSNFTLKIRSTKLEDSAMYFCASSEPRQSTYEQYFGPGTRLTVT.

CDR3 DNA: TGTGCCAGCAGTTTAACACAGGTTTCTCCCCTCCACTTT. It yields the protein CASSLTQVSPLHF. The J gene is TRBJ1-6, the V gene TRBV27; tentatively, D is TRBD1 (5 bases). The CDR3 covers 13 residues. Deletions cut 2 bases from V and 13 bases from J, with 12 bases between. The germline V gene encodes CDR1 MNHEY and CDR2 SMNVEV (reference sequence).

The rearrangement uses TRBV19 and TRBJ2-7, with TRBD2 matching 14 bases. Losses at the gene ends were 0 bases for V and 7 bases for J; bases not matched to a gene: 17. Germline lookup yields CDR1 LNHDA and CDR2 SQIVND (reference sequence). The CDR3 contains 20 residues. DNA for the CDR3: TGTGCCAGTAGTATAGATTGTCGGTGTAGGACTAGCGGGAGGCGGTGGGAGCAGTACTTC. Its translation: CASSIDCRCRTSGRRWEQYF.

This clone was detected once. The rearrangement links TRBV7-9 to TRBJ1-3; D uncertain. Trimming removed 2 bases from V and 0 bases from J, with 8 bases in between. This CDR3 has 15 residues. The germline CDR1 and CDR2 sequences are SEHNR and FQNEAQ (reference sequence). CDR3 loop: CASSLRGGSGNTIYF. CDR3 in DNA: TGTGCCAGCAGCTTACGTGGAGGCTCTGGAAACACCATATATTTT.